The 3 T cell receptor beta chains in this list originate from one sample, sequenced in a study of neoadjuvant nivolumab and ipilimumab in lung cancer. Repertoires were generated with immunoSEQ multiplex PCR, while TCRdb's copy carries only in-frame clones and drops some. The sample records tens of thousands of clones, approximately 92% being singletons. The sequences come from peripheral blood, collected after neoadjuvant nivolumab, alone or with ipilimumab, at or shortly before surgery. These receptors were collected from an adult with non-small cell lung cancer.

The chain uses TRBV10-2 and TRBJ1-1; D perhaps matches TRBD1 (5 bases). Germline V gene sequence: CDR1 WSHSY, CDR2 SAAADI. V was clipped by 5 bases and J by 1 base, with 8 bases between them. The CDR3 length is 13 residues. CDR3 region: CASSIGGNTEAFF. For the CDR3, the DNA is TGCGCCAGCAGTATTGGGGGGAACACTGAAGCTTTCTTT.

V is TRBV5-1 and J is TRBJ2-2, with D possibly being TRBD2 (6 bases). V lost 5 bases and J lost 5, with 13 bases in between. The CDR3 length is 14 residues. CDR1 is SGHRS, CDR2 YFSETQ, per germline. The CDR3 bases are TGCGCCAGCAGGGGACTTCAAGAGACCGGGGAGCTGTTTTTT. Protein sequence: CASRGLQETGELFF.

The rearrangement uses TRBV27 and TRBJ1-1; D uncertain. Trimming removed 2 bases from V and 1 base from J, with 11 bases in between. The CDR3 has 15 residues. Germline CDR1 reads MNHEY; CDR2 reads SMNVEV (reference sequence). In DNA form, the CDR3 reads TGTGCCAGCAGTTTACGGGGTGGTGGGAACACTGAAGCTTTCTTT. Encoded protein: CASSLRGGGNTEAFF.